The rows below give T cell receptor beta chains drawn from one sample of a study of shared clonotypes between healthy human individuals. Repertoires were generated with immunoSEQ multiplex PCR, while TCRdb's copy carries only in-frame clones and drops some. The data hold 2.3 million or so clones, with more than 80% observed a single time. Sample: naive CD4+ T cells from PBMCs. These receptor sequences come from a man between 18 and 35 years old in good health. Some clones in this sample may be carry-over from other donors' samples. The CDR3 runs from the conserved cysteine through the conserved F or W. D genes are given only for firm matches. Expanded clones get a size class; other rows say once, few or many, or leave the size out.

D,J,size,V,CDR3,DNA
TRBD1,TRBJ1-2,NA,TRBV7-9,CASSRDRSGGYTF,TGTGCCAGCAGCCGGGACAGGAGCGGCGGCTACACCTTC
NA,TRBJ1-2,NA,TRBV7-9,CASSLGWDQSNYGYTF,TGTGCCAGCAGCTTAGGTTGGGACCAAAGTAACTATGGCTACACCTTC
TRBD2,TRBJ2-1,NA,TRBV28,CASTPPGLAGGPGQFF,TGTGCCAGCACCCCACCGGGACTAGCGGGAGGGCCTGGTCAGTTCTTC
NA,TRBJ2-1,once,TRBV10-3,CAISEGRLSSYNEQFF,TGTGCCATCAGTGAAGGGCGGTTGAGCTCCTACAATGAGCAGTTCTTC
TRBD2,TRBJ2-7,once,TRBV7-3,CASSLQAGGAYEQYF,TGTGCCAGCAGCCTACAAGCGGGAGGCGCCTACGAGCAGTACTTC
NA,TRBJ1-5,NA,TRBV10-3,CAISDGVGQPQHF,TGTGCCATCAGTGATGGGGTTGGGCAGCCCCAGCATTTT
NA,TRBJ1-1,few,TRBV30,CAWGNRDGTFF,TGTGCCTGGGGAAATCGGGATGGTACTTTCTTT
TRBD1,TRBJ1-2,NA,TRBV6-5,CASSYSGQIYGYTF,TGTGCCAGCAGTTACTCGGGACAGATTTATGGCTACACCTTC
NA,TRBJ2-7,NA,TRBV29-1,CSVRLSGDYEQYF,TGCAGCGTTCGCCTTAGCGGAGACTACGAGCAGTACTTC
NA,TRBJ2-7,NA,TRBV30,CAWTANKPRLPYEQYF,TGTGCCTGGACCGCAAACAAACCCCGCTTGCCCTACGAGCAGTACTTC
NA,TRBJ1-1,NA,TRBV7-9,CASSLRGADTEAFF,TGTGCCAGCAGCTTAAGGGGCGCGGACACTGAAGCTTTCTTT
NA,TRBJ2-7,NA,TRBV27,CASSLRAAPYYEQYF,TGTGCCAGCAGCCTCAGGGCGGCCCCTTACTACGAGCAGTACTTC